This TCR beta chain was retrieved from a study of CD8+CD57+ T cells in acquired aplastic anemia. Study in general: Sorted CD4+ and CD8+ cells gave an average of 3.2 ug of DNA. Healthy donors averaged around 10 million reads for CD4+ cells.

Profiles of TCR beta VDJ and CDR3 were generated from a genomic DNA template. Each CDR3 protein is one row after TCRdb ran MiXCR on the reads. The sample holds 80,000 or so distinct CDR3 sequences; more than 40% are singletons and the top ten take around 63%. This clonotype was seen ten or more times. Its specificity is unknown. General study findings and limits: Significant differences in CD8+ Simpson's diversity were not observed between patients and controls. Overlapping CD8+ CDR3 repertoires of patients and controls contained under 35 shared sequences.

The sequence was collected from a human donor in good health, serving as a control. Specimen: sorted CD4+, CD8+, or CD8+CD57+ T cells (not recorded which) from PBMCs.

The CDR3 spells CASSQEGEVRGYTF. For the CDR3, the DNA is TGCGCCAGCAGCCAAGAAGGTGAGGTACGAGGCTACACCTTC. J is TRBJ1-2 and V is TRBV4-1; D gene uncertain. V shed 0 bases and J shed 8 bases, with 13 bases lying between them. Germline V gene lookup returns CDR1 MGHRA and CDR2 YSYEKL. The CDR3 has 14 residues.